One TCR beta chain is described in this entry. Here immunoSEQ multiplex PCR was the method, and the copy in TCRdb shows in-frame clones only, minus some. The data contain about 38,000 clones, around 89% of them singletons. The data stem from a study of T cell changes during pregnancy in multiple sclerosis. From germline, CDR1 is MNHEY and CDR2 SVGAGI. Losses at the gene ends were 6 bases for V and 1 base for J; bases not matched to a gene: 2. The CDR3 covers 13 residues. V and J are TRBV6-5 and TRBJ1-2; 7 bases line up with TRBD1. This specimen consisted of CD8+ T cells from peripheral blood mononuclear cells, obtained in the third trimester of pregnancy. The TCR comes from a female donor with multiple sclerosis, enrolled in a pregnancy study. The CDR3 DNA reads TGTGCCAGCAGCGACAGGGATAACTATGGCTACACCTTC. It encodes CASSDRDNYGYTF.